This T cell receptor (beta chain) was recovered during a study of OX40 agonist ivuxolimab in advanced cancers. Background on the study: The group had a mean age of about 64 years, ranged from 23 to 79, and was 82.7% male. General study findings and limits: Clonal expansion from baseline to week 6 occurred in both CD4+ and CD8+ T cells.

CDR1 and CDR2 (germline): SGDLS, YYNGEE. This CDR3 region has 13 residues. Deletions cut 3 bases from V and 7 bases from J, with 10 bases between. Note on this clone: Its antigen remains unknown.

The table came from immunoSEQ multiplex PCR; TCRdb's copy has only in-frame clones and leaves some out. The sample has tens of thousands of clones, roughly 89% seen once. Autoimmune disease history or systemic immunosuppression excluded patients. The sequences come from CD4+ or CD8+ T cells sorted from blood, collected in a trial of the OX40 agonist ivuxolimab. The origin of this receptor is an adult with an advanced solid tumor such as melanoma, head and neck, liver or kidney cancer. The chain is built from TRBV9 and TRBJ1-4; D may be TRBD1 (5 bases). The CDR3 region is CASSEGPTEKLFF. The DNA of the CDR3 is TGTGCCAGCAGCGAGGGACCGACTGAAAAACTGTTTTTT.